The entry below gives a single TCR beta chain sequence along with its context. This entry is derived from a study of blood T cell repertoires in COVID-19. Study-level background: Spain, Italy and the United States supplied samples that represented acute and convalescent COVID-19. Sources were T cells, B-cell-depleted T cells, or PBMCs; the material itself was cDNA or gDNA.

Authors' data handling: Amplification of reference gene primers was used by the study to estimate nucleated cell counts. The assay was immunoSEQ multiplex PCR, and TCRdb's table has in-frame clones only and misses some. That table supplies the V and J calls and clone size; D and trimming were determined from the DNA. Of more than 80,000 clones detected, around 90% appear once; the ten largest clones hold roughly 11%. CDR3 length equals 17 residues. Looked up from germline, CDR1 is LNHDA and CDR2 is SQIVND (reference sequence). Losses at the gene ends were 3 bases for V and 4 bases for J; bases not matched to a gene: 7.

The origin of this receptor is a man older than 75 with acute or convalescent COVID-19. The rearrangement links TRBV19 to TRBJ2-2, with 11 bases identical to TRBD2. Sequenced: peripheral blood. The CDR3, as DNA: TGTGCCAGTAGTATGGTAGCTAGCGGGAGGCGCACCGGGGAGCTGTTTTTT. The encoded protein is CASSMVASGRRTGELFF.